A selection of T cell receptor beta chains follows, all from one sample in a study of blood T cell repertoires in COVID-19. Some clones are missing from TCRdb's copy, which holds only in-frame ones; the method was immunoSEQ multiplex PCR. The sample contains approximately 230,000 clones, roughly 80% of which appear only once. The sample consisted of peripheral blood. The receptors derive from an elderly man with acute or convalescent COVID-19. The CDR3 runs from the conserved cysteine through the conserved F or W. D genes are given only for firm matches. The listing skips clone size in some rows; elsewhere it reads once, few, many or a size class.

clone_size j_call d_call v_call cdr3_nt cdr3_aa
. TRBJ1-5 TRBD1 TRBV19 TGTGCCAGTAGTAAAGCTTCACAGGGGAATCAGCCCCAGCATTTT CASSKASQGNQPQHF
. TRBJ1-5 TRBD1 TRBV19 TGTGCCAGTTCTCCGGGACAGGGGGTCCCGGGCAATCAGCCCCAGCATTTT CASSPGQGVPGNQPQHF
. TRBJ1-2 . TRBV28 TGTGCCAGCAGTTTGCGGGGGGCAGGTCAAAACTATGGCTACACCTTC CASSLRGAGQNYGYTF
. TRBJ2-1 . TRBV5-1 TGCGCCAGCAGCTTGGGACAGTCCTACAATGAGCAGTTCTTC CASSLGQSYNEQFF
. TRBJ2-2 TRBD2 TRBV5-4 TGTGCCAGCAGCATTCCGGGACTAGCGACGATTGGCACCGGGGAGCTGTTTTTT CASSIPGLATIGTGELFF
. TRBJ1-2 TRBD1 TRBV5-1 TGCGCCAGCAGCTTACCGACAGGGGCTGATGGCTACACCTTC CASSLPTGADGYTF
once TRBJ1-6 . TRBV27 TGTGCCAGCAGTCCGACGGGGGCCTATAATTCACCCCTCCACTTT CASSPTGAYNSPLHF
. TRBJ2-5 . TRBV24-1 TGTGCCACCAGTGATTTCCAGGGTGGAGAGACCCAGTACTTC CATSDFQGGETQYF
. TRBJ2-3 . TRBV19 TGTGCCAGTAGTATGCGAGGGGGGGGGAGCACAGATACGCAGTATTTT CASSMRGGGSTDTQYF
. TRBJ1-2 . TRBV6-5 TGTGCCAGCAAGAGGGCTTCAGACCTTAACTATGGCTACACCTTC CASKRASDLNYGYTF
. TRBJ1-1 . TRBV15 TGTGCCACCAGCAGAGGACAGTTTGAAGCTTTCTTT CATSRGQFEAFF
. TRBJ2-6 . TRBV10-2 TGCGCCAGCAGTAGAGGTGCTGGGGCCAACGTCCTGACTTTC CASSRGAGANVLTF
. TRBJ1-2 TRBD1 TRBV5-8 TGTGCCAGCAGCTGGTCCGGGACAGGATTCGACTATGGCTACACCTTC CASSWSGTGFDYGYTF
. TRBJ2-7 TRBD1 TRBV19 TGTGCCAGTAGTATAGTGACAGGGCCCCTTGGAGAGCAGTACTTC CASSIVTGPLGEQYF
. TRBJ2-1 . TRBV4-1 TGCGCCAGCAGCCAAGATTCAACGGCTAGCGCAACCCCATCCTACAATGAGCAGTTCTTC CASSQDSTASATPSYNEQFF
. TRBJ1-2 TRBD1 TRBV5-1 TGCGCCAGCAGCTCATTAATTAGACAGGGGGCTTATGGCTACACCTTC CASSSLIRQGAYGYTF
. TRBJ2-3 TRBD2 TRBV7-2 TGTGCCAGCAGCTCGCTACCTAGCGGGGGCCTCAGGGATACGCAGTATTTT CASSSLPSGGLRDTQYF
. TRBJ1-5 TRBD1 TRBV5-6 TGTGCCAGCAGCGAAGGAGGGACAGGGTTGCGCAATCAGCCCCAGCATTTT CASSEGGTGLRNQPQHF
. TRBJ1-1 TRBD1 TRBV28 TGTGCCAGCAATACAGACAGGGGCACTGAAGCTTTCTTT CASNTDRGTEAFF
. TRBJ1-6 . TRBV27 TGTGCCAGCAGTTTATCGCGAGGAGGGTTCTATAATTCACCCCTCCACTTT CASSLSRGGFYNSPLHF
once TRBJ2-7 . TRBV7-9 TGTGCCAGCAGCTTCAGTCGACAGGGGAGGGTCTACGAGCAGTACTTC CASSFSRQGRVYEQYF
. TRBJ1-3 . TRBV7-9 TGTGCCAGCAGCTTGTTAATTCGCTCTGGAAACACCATATATTTT CASSLLIRSGNTIYF
. TRBJ1-5 . TRBV18 TGTGCCAGCTCACCGGCGACAGGTGTCGATCAGCCCCAGCATTTT CASSPATGVDQPQHF
few TRBJ1-3 . TRBV30 TGTGCCTGGAGTGTACGCGGGTTCTCTGGAAACACCATATATTTT CAWSVRGFSGNTIYF
. TRBJ2-1 TRBD1 TRBV7-2 TGTGCCAGCAGCCCCCGACAGGGCGGCGAGCAGTTCTTC CASSPRQGGEQFF